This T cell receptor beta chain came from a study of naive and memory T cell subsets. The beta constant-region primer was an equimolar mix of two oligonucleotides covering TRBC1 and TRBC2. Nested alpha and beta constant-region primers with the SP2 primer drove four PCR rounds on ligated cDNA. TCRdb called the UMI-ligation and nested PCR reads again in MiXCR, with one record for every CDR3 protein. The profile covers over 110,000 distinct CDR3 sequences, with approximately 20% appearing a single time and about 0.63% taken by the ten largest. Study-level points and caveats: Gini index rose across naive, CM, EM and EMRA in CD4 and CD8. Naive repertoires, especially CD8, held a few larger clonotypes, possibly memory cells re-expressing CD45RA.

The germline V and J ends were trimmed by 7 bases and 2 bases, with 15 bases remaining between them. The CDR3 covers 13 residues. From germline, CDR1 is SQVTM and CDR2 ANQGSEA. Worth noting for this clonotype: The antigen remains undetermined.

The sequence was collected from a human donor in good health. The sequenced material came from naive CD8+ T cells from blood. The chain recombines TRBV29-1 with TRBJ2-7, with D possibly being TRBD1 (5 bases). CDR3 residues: CSAEADTTYEQYF. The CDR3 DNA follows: TGCAGCGCCGAGGCGGACACAACCTACGAGCAGTACTTC.